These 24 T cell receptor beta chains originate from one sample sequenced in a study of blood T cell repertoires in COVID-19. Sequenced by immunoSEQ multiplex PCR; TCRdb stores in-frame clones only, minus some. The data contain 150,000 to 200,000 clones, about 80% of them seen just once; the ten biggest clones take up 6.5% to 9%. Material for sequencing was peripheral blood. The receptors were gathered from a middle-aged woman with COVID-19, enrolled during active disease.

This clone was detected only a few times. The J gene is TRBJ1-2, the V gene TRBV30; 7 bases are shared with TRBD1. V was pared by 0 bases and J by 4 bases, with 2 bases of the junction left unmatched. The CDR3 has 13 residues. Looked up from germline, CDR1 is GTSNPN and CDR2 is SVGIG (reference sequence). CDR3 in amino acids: CAWSVYRGYGYTF. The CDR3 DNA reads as TGTGCCTGGAGTGTCTACAGGGGCTATGGCTACACCTTC.

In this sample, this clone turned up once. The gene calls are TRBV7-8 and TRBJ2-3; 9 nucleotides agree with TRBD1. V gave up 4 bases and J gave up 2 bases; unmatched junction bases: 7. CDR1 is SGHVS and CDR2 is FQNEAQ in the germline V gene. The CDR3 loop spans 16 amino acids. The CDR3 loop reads CASSWGTGRTTDTQYF. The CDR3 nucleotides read TGTGCCAGCAGCTGGGGGACAGGGAGGACCACAGATACGCAGTATTTT.

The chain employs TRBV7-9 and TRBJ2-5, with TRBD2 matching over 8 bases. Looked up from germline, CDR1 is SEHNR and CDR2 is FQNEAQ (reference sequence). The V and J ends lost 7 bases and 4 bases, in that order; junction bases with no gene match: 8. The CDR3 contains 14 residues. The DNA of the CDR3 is TGTGCCAGCACCCCTCCAGCGGGAGTAGAGACCCAGTACTTC. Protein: CASTPPAGVETQYF.

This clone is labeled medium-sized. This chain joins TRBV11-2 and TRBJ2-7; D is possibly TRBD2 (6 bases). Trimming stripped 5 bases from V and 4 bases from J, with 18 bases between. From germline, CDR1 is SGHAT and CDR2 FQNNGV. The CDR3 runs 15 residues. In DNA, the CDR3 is TGTGCCAGCAGCGAAGTCGGGGGACCCTATTACGAGCAGTACGTC. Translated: CASSEVGGPYYEQYV.

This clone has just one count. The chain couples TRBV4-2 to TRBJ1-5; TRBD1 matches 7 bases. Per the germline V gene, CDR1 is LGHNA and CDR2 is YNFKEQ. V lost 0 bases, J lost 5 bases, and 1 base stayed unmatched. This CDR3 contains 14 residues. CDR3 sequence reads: CASSQDTGDQPQHF. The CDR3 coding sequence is TGTGCCAGCAGCCAAGATACAGGGGATCAGCCCCAGCATTTT.

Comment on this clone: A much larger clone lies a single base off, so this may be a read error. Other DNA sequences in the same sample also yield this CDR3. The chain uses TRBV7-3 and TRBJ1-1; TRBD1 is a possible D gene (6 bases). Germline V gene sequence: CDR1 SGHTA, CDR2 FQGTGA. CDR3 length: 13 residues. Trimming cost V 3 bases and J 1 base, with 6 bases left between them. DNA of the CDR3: TGTGCCAGCAGCTTGGACAGGAACACTGAAGCTTTCTTT. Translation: CASSLDRNTEAFF.

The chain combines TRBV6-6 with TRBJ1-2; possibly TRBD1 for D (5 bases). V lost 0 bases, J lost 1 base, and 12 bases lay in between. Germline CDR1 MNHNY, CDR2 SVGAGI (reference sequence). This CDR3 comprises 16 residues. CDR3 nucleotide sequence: TGTGCCAGCAGTTACTCGGGGGGAGGAGTTAACTATGGCTACACCTTC. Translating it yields CASSYSGGGVNYGYTF.

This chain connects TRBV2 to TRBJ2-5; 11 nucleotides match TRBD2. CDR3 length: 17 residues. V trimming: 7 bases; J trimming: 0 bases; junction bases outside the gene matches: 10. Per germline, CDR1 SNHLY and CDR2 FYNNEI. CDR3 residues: CASKLAGALWYQETQYF. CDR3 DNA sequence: TGTGCCAGCAAACTAGCGGGGGCTCTTTGGTACCAAGAGACCCAGTACTTC.

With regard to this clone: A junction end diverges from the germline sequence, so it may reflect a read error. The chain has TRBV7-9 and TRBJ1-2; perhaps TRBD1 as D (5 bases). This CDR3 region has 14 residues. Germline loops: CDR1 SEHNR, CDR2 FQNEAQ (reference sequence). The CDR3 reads CASSLAGTNYGYTF. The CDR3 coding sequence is TGTGCCAGCAGCTTAGCCGGGACTAATTATGGCTACACCTTC. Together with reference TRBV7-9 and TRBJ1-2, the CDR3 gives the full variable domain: DTGVSQNPRHKITKRGQNVTFRCDPISEHNRLYWYRQTLGQGPEFLTYFQNEAQLEKSRLLSDRFSAERPKGSFSTLEIQRTEQGDSAMYLCASSLAGTNYGYTFGSGTRLTVV.

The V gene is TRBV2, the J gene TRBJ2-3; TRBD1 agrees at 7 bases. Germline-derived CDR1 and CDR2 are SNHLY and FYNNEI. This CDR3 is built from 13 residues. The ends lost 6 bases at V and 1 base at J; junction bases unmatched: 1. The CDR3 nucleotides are TGTGCCAGCAGCGACAGGGGCACAGATACGCAGTATTTT. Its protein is CASSDRGTDTQYF.

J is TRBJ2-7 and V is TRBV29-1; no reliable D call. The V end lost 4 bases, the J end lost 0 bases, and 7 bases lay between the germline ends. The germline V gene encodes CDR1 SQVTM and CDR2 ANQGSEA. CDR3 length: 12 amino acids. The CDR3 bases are TGCAGCGTTGGTGTAGCCTCCTACGAGCAGTACTTC. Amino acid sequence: CSVGVASYEQYF.

The CDR3 DNA reads TGTGCCAGCAGTGAATTAACCGGGGGGGCCTCCGAGCAGTACGTC. It yields the protein CASSELTGGASEQYV. This chain joins TRBV6-1 and TRBJ2-7; 8 nucleotides agree with TRBD2. Germline V gene lookup returns CDR1 MNHNS and CDR2 SASEGT. Germline trimming cut 2 bases from V and 6 bases from J; bases unmatched to any gene: 9. CDR3 length: 15 residues.

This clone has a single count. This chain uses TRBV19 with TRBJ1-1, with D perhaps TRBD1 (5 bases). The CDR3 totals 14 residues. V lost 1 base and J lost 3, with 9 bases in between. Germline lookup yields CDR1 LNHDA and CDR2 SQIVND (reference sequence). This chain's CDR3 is CASSIGQGYTEAFF. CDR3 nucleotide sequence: TGTGCCAGTAGTATAGGGCAGGGATACACTGAAGCTTTCTTT.

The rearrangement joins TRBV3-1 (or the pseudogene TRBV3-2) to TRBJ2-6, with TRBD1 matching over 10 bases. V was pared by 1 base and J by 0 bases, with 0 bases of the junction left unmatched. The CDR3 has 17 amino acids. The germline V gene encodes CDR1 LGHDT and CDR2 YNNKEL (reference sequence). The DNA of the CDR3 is TGTGCCAGCAGCCAAGGGACAGGGGGCTCTGGGGCCAACGTCCTGACTTTC. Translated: CASSQGTGGSGANVLTF.

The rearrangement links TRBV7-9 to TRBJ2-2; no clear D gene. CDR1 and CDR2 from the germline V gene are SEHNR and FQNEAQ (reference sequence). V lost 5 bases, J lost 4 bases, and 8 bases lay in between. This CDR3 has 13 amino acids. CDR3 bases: TGTGCCAGCAGCCTTAGCAGCACCGGGGAGCTGTTTTTT. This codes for CASSLSSTGELFF.

CDR3 protein: CATNPGLNQLPLHF. The CDR3 nucleotides are TGTGCCACCAATCCCGGACTTAACCAACTACCCCTCCACTTT. V gene TRBV19 combines with J gene TRBJ1-6; D not certain. V dropped 10 bases and J dropped 12 bases, with 22 bases sitting between them. This CDR3 contains 14 residues. Germline CDR1 reads LNHDA; CDR2 reads SQIVND (reference sequence). The variable domain in full, with the rest retrieved from reference TRBV19 and TRBJ1-6, is DGGITQSPKYLFRKEGQNVTLSCEQNLNHDAMYWYRQDPGQGLRLIYYSQIVNDFQKGDIAEGYSVSREKKESFPLTVTSAQKNPTAFYLCATNPGLNQLPLHFGNGTRLTVT.

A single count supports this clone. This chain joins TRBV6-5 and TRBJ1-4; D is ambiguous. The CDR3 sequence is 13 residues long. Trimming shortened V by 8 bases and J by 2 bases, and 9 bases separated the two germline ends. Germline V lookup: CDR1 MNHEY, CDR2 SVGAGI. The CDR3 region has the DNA TGTGCCAGCTCCGGGAATACTAATGAAAAACTGTTTTTT. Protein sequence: CASSGNTNEKLFF.

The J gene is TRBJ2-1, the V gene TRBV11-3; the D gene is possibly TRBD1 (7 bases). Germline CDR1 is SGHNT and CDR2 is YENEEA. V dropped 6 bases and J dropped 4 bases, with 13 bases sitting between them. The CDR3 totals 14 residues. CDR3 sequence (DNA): TGTGCCAGCAGTCAGGGGGGATCTTACAATGAGCAGTTCTTC. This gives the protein CASSQGGSYNEQFF.

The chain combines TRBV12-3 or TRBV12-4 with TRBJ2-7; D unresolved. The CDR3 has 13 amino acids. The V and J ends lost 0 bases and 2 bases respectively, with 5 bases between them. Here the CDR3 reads CASSLALTYEQYF. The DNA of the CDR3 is TGTGCCAGCAGTTTAGCCCTAACCTACGAGCAGTACTTC.

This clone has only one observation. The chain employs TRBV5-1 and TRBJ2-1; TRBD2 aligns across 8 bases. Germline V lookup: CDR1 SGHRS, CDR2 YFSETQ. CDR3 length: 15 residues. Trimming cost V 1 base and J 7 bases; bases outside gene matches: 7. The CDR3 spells CASSLTASGYNEQFF. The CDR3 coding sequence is TGCGCCAGCAGCTTGACGGCTAGCGGGTATAATGAGCAGTTCTTC.

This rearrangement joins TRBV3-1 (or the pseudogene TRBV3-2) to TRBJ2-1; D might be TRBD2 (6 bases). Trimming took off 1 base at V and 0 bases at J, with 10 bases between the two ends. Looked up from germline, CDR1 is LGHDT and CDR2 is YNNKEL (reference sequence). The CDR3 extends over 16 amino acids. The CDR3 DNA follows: TGTGCCAGCAGCCAAGGGGCGGGGAGCTCCTACAATGAGCAGTTCTTC. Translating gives CASSQGAGSSYNEQFF.

The DNA for the CDR3 is TGCAGCGTTGAAAGCTTTAGTAATGAGCAGTTCTTC. Protein sequence: CSVESFSNEQFF. The genes are TRBV29-1 and TRBJ2-1; D is uncertain. CDR3 length: 12 amino acids. Germline CDR1 SQVTM, CDR2 ANQGSEA. Trimming removed 2 bases from V and 7 bases from J, with 9 bases in between.

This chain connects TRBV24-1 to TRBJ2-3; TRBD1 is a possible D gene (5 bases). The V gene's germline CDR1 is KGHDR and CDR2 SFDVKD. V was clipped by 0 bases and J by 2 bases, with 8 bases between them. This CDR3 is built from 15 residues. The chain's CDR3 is CATSDLTGYTDTQYF. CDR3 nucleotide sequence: TGTGCCACCAGTGATTTGACAGGTTACACAGATACGCAGTATTTT.

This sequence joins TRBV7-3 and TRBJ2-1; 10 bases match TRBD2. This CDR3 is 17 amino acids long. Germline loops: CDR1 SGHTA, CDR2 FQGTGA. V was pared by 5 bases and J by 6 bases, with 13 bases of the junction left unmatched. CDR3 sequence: CASSPLGVAGGSNEQFF. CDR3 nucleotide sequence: TGTGCCAGCAGCCCACTGGGTGTAGCGGGGGGTTCCAATGAGCAGTTCTTC. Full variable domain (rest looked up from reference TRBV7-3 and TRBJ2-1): GAGVSQTPSNKVTEKGKYVELRCDPISGHTALYWYRQSLGQGPEFLIYFQGTGAADDSGLPNDRFFAVRPEGSVSTLKIQRTERGDSAVYLCASSPLGVAGGSNEQFFGPGTRLTVL.